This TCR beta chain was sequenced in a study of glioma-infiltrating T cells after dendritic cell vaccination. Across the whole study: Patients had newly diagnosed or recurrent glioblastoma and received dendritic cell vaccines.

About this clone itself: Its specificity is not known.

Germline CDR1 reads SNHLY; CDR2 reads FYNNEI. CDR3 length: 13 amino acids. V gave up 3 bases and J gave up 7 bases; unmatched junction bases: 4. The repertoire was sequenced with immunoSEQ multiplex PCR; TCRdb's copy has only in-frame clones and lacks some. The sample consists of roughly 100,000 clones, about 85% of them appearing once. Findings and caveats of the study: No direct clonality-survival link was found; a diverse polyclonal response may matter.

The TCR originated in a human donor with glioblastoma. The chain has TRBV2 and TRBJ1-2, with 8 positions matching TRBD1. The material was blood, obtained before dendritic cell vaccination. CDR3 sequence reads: CASSDRGRGGYTF. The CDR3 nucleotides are TGTGCCAGCAGTGACAGGGGGCGGGGTGGCTACACCTTC. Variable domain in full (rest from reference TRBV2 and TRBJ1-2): EPEVTQTPSHQVTQMGQEVILRCVPISNHLYFYWYRQILGQKVEFLVSFYNNEISEKSEIFDDQFSVERPDGSNFTLKIRSTKLEDSAMYFCASSDRGRGGYTFGSGTRLTVV.